The 10 T cell receptor beta chains given below trace back to one sample, sequenced in a study of cytomegalovirus exposure and HLA in healthy donors. The PCR was carried out with 60 Vbeta primers and 13 Jbeta primers. Profiling relied on immunoSEQ multiplex PCR, and the TCRdb table lists in-frame clones only, not all of them. The table includes over 200,000 clones, around 80% detected once. Sequencing was carried out using PBMCs. Receptor source: a woman aged 60-70 years in good health and CMV-seropositive.

About this clone: Other DNA variants within this sample encode the same CDR3. V usage is TRBV5-1 and J usage is TRBJ2-6; D may be TRBD2 (5 bases). V lost 0 bases to trimming and J lost 1 base, with 5 bases between them. Germline CDR1 SGHRS, CDR2 YFSETQ. CDR3 length equals 15 residues. The CDR3 spells CASSLAGSGANVLTF. DNA of the CDR3: TGCGCCAGCAGCTTGGCGGGGTCTGGGGCCAACGTCCTGACTTTC. The entire variable domain, with the rest obtained from reference TRBV5-1 and TRBJ2-6, is as follows: KAGVTQTPRYLIKTRGQQVTLSCSPISGHRSVSWYQQTPGQGLQFLFEYFSETQRNKGNFPGRFSGRQFSNSRSEMNVSTLELGDSALYLCASSLAGSGANVLTFGAGSRLTVL.

The V gene is TRBV5-1, the J gene TRBJ2-1, with D possibly being TRBD2 (5 bases). CDR3 size: 16 residues. Trimming removed 4 bases from V and 0 bases from J, with 14 bases in between. From germline, CDR1 is SGHRS and CDR2 YFSETQ. CDR3 DNA: TGCGCCAGCAGCGCGAGACTACCTAGCTCCTACAATGAGCAGTTCTTC. It specifies CASSARLPSSYNEQFF.

Note on this clone: One junction end does not reproduce the germline sequence, and a read error may be involved. The chain links TRBV6-1 to TRBJ1-1, with D tentatively TRBD1 (6 bases). Germline V gene data show CDR1 as MNHNS and CDR2 as SASEGT. The CDR3 extends over 14 amino acids. The CDR3 loop is CASREGTPNTEAFF. The CDR3 DNA is TGTGCCAGCAGGGAAGGGACACCGAACACTGAAGCTTTCTTT.

The chain is built from TRBV14 and TRBJ2-4, with 10 positions matching TRBD2. V was pared by 4 bases and J by 3 bases, with 9 bases of the junction left unmatched. This CDR3 is built from 17 residues. From germline, CDR1 is SGHDN and CDR2 FVKESK. CDR3 coding DNA: TGTGCCAGCAGCCGACGTACTAGCGGGAATGGCAAAAACATTCAGTACTTC. It yields the protein CASSRRTSGNGKNIQYF.

The rearrangement uses TRBV20-1 and TRBJ2-2; D remains unclear. CDR1 DFQATT and CDR2 SNEGSKA come from the germline V gene (reference sequence). The ends were cut back, 7 bases at V and 0 bases at J, with 3 bases in the middle. This CDR3 is 11 amino acids long. The CDR3 coding sequence is TGCAGTGGCGCGAACACCGGGGAGCTGTTTTTT. Translated: CSGANTGELFF.

This clone was found once. The rearrangement links TRBV7-9 to TRBJ2-2; possibly TRBD1 for D (5 bases). The germline CDR1 and CDR2 sequences are SEHNR and FQNEAQ (reference sequence). The ends were cut back, 3 bases at V and 5 bases at J, with 13 bases in the middle. The CDR3 runs to 15 residues. CDR3 DNA: TGTGCCAGCAGCTTCGAAATGGGGCGGACCGGGGAGCTGTTTTTT. It translates to CASSFEMGRTGELFF. The full variable domain, its missing parts supplied by reference TRBV7-9 and TRBJ2-2, is DTGVSQNPRHKITKRGQNVTFRCDPISEHNRLYWYRQTLGQGPEFLTYFQNEAQLEKSRLLSDRFSAERPKGSFSTLEIQRTEQGDSAMYLCASSFEMGRTGELFFGEGSRLTVL.

This clone was seen more than once but under ten times. The rearrangement links TRBV6-5 to TRBJ1-2; D is ambiguous. Trimming left V 0 bases short and J 0 bases short, with 8 bases between. The CDR3 loop spans 15 amino acids. The germline V gene has CDR1 MNHEY and CDR2 SVGAGI. This CDR3 reads CASSYSYASNYGYTF. CDR3 nucleotides: TGTGCCAGCAGTTACTCGTACGCGTCTAACTATGGCTACACCTTC.

The chain recombines TRBV6-1 with TRBJ1-4; TRBD1 matches 7 bases. Germline V gene lookup returns CDR1 MNHNS and CDR2 SASEGT. The CDR3 is made up of 14 amino acids. Germline trimming cut 5 bases from V and 3 bases from J; bases unmatched to any gene: 3. CDR3: CASSPGTANEKLFF. CDR3 bases: TGTGCCAGCAGTCCCGGGACAGCTAATGAAAAACTGTTTTTT.

This clone has a single count. The rearrangement joins TRBV5-1 to TRBJ1-1; the match to TRBD1 covers 11 bases. CDR3 length: 16 amino acids. CDR1 SGHRS and CDR2 YFSETQ come from the germline V gene. J lost 5 bases, V lost 5 bases, and 11 bases had no gene match. This chain's CDR3 is CASRYSGTGGRTEAFF. The CDR3 coding sequence is TGCGCCAGCAGGTATTCCGGGACAGGGGGAAGGACTGAAGCTTTCTTT.

V usage is TRBV18 and J usage is TRBJ1-1, with D maybe TRBD1 (5 bases). In germline, CDR1 is KGHSH, CDR2 LQKENI. The CDR3 consists of 15 residues. The V gene lost 4 bases and the J gene lost 0 bases, with 12 bases spanning the gap. The CDR3 DNA is TGTGCCAGCTCACTTTCGGCAGGGATGAACACTGAAGCTTTCTTT. Protein: CASSLSAGMNTEAFF.